This T cell receptor (beta chain) is from a study of T cell changes during pregnancy in multiple sclerosis. Repertoires were generated with immunoSEQ multiplex PCR, while TCRdb's copy carries only in-frame clones and drops some. This sample carries about 36,000 clones, approximately 90% of them seen once, and the ten largest clones take over 0.45%. The CDR3 has 14 residues. Germline-derived CDR1 and CDR2 are SGHTA and FQGNSA. Trimming took 4 bases from V and 4 from J; bases not matched to a gene: 6. The chain combines TRBV7-2 with TRBJ2-5; 7 bases are shared with TRBD1. The source was CD4+ T cells from peripheral blood mononuclear cells, collected after pregnancy. The receptor comes from a female donor with multiple sclerosis, enrolled in a pregnancy study. The CDR3 is CASSSVDRVETQYF. For the CDR3, the DNA is TGTGCCAGCAGCTCGGTAGACAGGGTAGAGACCCAGTACTTC.